This passage covers 4 T cell receptor beta chains from one sample sequenced in a study of T cells after yellow fever vaccination. One entry per CDR3 protein results from TCRdb running MiXCR on the 5' RACE reads. Seen here are almost 600,000 distinct CDR3 sequences, roughly 14% observed once, and the top ten hold about 14%. Material: PBMCs, obtained on the day of the yellow fever booster vaccination. Every receptor here comes from a man aged 25-45 years who received the YFV17D yellow fever vaccine.

V and J are TRBV18 and TRBJ2-7; D is undetermined. The CDR3 runs to 14 residues. The V and J ends lost 2 bases and 0 bases respectively, with 8 bases between them. Per germline, CDR1 KGHSH and CDR2 LQKENI. In DNA form, the CDR3 reads TGTGCCAGCTCACCAAGGACGGCCTCCTACGAGCAGTACTTC. Amino acid sequence: CASSPRTASYEQYF.

Ten or more counts support this clonotype. The chain is built from TRBV7-2 and TRBJ2-3, with D tentatively TRBD2 (5 bases). Germline V gene sequence: CDR1 SGHTA, CDR2 FQGNSA. The ends were cut back, 1 base at V and 8 bases at J, with 13 bases in the middle. The CDR3 runs 14 residues. The CDR3 spells CASSLDRTAGTQYF. The CDR3 region has the DNA TGTGCCAGCAGCTTAGATAGGACGGCGGGTACGCAGTATTTT.

The chain recombines TRBV20-1 with TRBJ2-7, with TRBD2 matching 7 bases. The length of the CDR3 is 14 residues. The V and J ends lost 5 bases and 2 bases, in that order; junction bases with no gene match: 9. The germline CDR1 and CDR2 sequences are DFQATT and SNEGSKA (reference sequence). CDR3 sequence reads: CSAVLWGRAYEQYF. The CDR3 DNA reads TGCAGTGCTGTCTTGTGGGGGAGGGCCTACGAGCAGTACTTC.

This clonotype appeared a few times. The gene calls are TRBV4-3 and TRBJ2-3, with D possibly matching TRBD1 (7 bases). The CDR3 spans 17 residues. V lost 3 bases and J 1 base, leaving 17 bases between the germline ends. Germline-derived CDR1 and CDR2 are LGHNA and YSLEER. The CDR3 reads CASSQRIGGGGTDTQYF. The CDR3 nucleotides read TGCGCCAGCAGCCAGAGGATAGGGGGCGGGGGCACAGATACGCAGTATTTT.